This T cell receptor beta chain stems from a study of T cell responses to AZD1222 COVID-19 vaccine. At the level of the study: Analyses pooled second doses at about 4 or about 12 weeks. Notes on the study in general: It was only 6 or 7 AZD1222 recipients who were seropositive at baseline. All repertoire sampling was performed exclusively after the peak T cell response. Spike as a whole was targeted by vaccine-associated CD4 TCRs, dominant at 160-218 and 743-854.

Assay: immunoSEQ multiplex PCR; the TCRdb copy retains only in-frame clones and omits some. This table has approximately 130,000 clones, approximately 83% appearing once. As for this clone: The target antigen is unknown.

Deletions cut 0 bases from V and 0 bases from J, with 6 bases between. Germline lookup yields CDR1 PRHDT and CDR2 FYEKMQ (reference sequence). The CDR3 extends over 16 amino acids. This specimen consisted of peripheral blood, obtained on day 0 of AZD1222 vaccination. The gene calls are TRBV13 and TRBJ2-6, with unresolved D. This TCR was recovered from an adult in good health. DNA of the CDR3: TGTGCCAGCAGCTTAGGCAGGAACTCTGGGGCCAACGTCCTGACTTTC. Protein: CASSLGRNSGANVLTF.